This TCR beta chain stems from a study of siplizumab effects on memory and regulatory T cells. To note about this clone: Its target is unknown.

Around 96,000 TCR templates were measured in each sample. The table came from immunoSEQ multiplex PCR; TCRdb's copy has only in-frame clones and leaves some out. The sample yields 100,000 or so clones, 85% to 95% seen once. The CDR3 contains 15 residues. From germline, CDR1 is WNHNN and CDR2 SYGVQD (reference sequence). V lost 3 bases to trimming and J lost 2 bases, with 11 bases between them. Overall study findings and caveats: Alloreactive sequences tracing back to unstimulated CD4+ memory cells were significantly reduced by siplizumab. Alloreactive CD4+ clones that could be mapped were on average 68.8% Treg-derived with siplizumab, against 25% to 30% in controls. Among alloreactive clones, only a minor fraction mapped to unstimulated subsets.

The source of this sequence is a human donor in good health. The chain joins TRBV10-1 to TRBJ2-4, with a weak D call TRBD1 (5 bases). The specimen sequenced was non-Treg CD4+ T cells sorted from blood. The CDR3 nucleotides are TGCGCCAGCAGTGATCCGACAGAGCCCAAAAACATTCAGTACTTC. The encoded protein is CASSDPTEPKNIQYF.